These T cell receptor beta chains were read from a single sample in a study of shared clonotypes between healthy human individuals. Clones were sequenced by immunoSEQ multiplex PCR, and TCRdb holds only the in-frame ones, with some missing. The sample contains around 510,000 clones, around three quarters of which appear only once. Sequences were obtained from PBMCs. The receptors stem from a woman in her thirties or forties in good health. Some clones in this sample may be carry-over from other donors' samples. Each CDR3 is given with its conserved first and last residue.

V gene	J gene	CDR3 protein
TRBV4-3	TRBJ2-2	CASSLRKGPYTGELFF
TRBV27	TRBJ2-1	CASTGAGPGRNEQFF
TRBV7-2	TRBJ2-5	CASSLSPGLETQYF
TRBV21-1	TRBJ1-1	CASSTTAGGTEAFF
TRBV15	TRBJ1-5	CATSTGLYSNQPQHF
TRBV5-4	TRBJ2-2	CASSLQAGATGELFF
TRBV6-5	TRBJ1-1	CATRKQGAQGEAFF
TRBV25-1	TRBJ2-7	CATPLPPGQGIYEQYF
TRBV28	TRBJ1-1	CASSQMEWRTGAFF
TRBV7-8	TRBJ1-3	CASSFERNTIYF
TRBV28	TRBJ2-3	CASSGGGVGTQYF
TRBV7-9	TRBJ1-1	CASSLAPGEKGTEAFF
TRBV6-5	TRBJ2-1	CASSRLAGNEQFF
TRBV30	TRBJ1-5	CAWSPGLWQGAPGQPQHF
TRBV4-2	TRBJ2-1	CASSPAGPTSGRRVTYNEQFF
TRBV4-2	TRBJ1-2	CASSQSTTGENGYTF
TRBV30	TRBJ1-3	CAWSATPTAGNTIYF
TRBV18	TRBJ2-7	CASSPAPREGEQYF
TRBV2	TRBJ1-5	CASSEVDVGNQPQHF
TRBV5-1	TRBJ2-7	CASSSYRDRGVNAQYF
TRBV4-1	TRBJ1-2	CASSQESRYYGYTF
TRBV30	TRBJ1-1	CAWSVHSAVEAFF
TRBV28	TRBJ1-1	CASSLLRDAAFF
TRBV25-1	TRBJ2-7	CASSEYPQGADEQYF
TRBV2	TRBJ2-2	CASTRSGRPAGELFF
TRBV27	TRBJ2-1	CASSRGGQGSYNEQFF
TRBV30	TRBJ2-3	CAWSPRELAPTDTQYF
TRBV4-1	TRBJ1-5	CASSPGVWSNQPQHF
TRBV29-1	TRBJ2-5	CSAARANRQETQYF
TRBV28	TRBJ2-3	CASRLGAFVTDTQYF
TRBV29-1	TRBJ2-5	CSVDFQGARETQYF
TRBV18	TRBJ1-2	CASSPQAASYGYTF
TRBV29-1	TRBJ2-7	CSVPGTSLGQYF
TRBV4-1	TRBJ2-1	CASSRGGTTNEQFF
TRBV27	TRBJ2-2	CASSLWAGGNTGELFF
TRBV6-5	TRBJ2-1	CATTAVSSYNEQFF
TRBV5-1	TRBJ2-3	CASSLNLPPDTQYF
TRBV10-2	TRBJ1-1	CASSDDRGGRTEAFF
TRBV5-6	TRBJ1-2	CASSLMRGSYYGYTF